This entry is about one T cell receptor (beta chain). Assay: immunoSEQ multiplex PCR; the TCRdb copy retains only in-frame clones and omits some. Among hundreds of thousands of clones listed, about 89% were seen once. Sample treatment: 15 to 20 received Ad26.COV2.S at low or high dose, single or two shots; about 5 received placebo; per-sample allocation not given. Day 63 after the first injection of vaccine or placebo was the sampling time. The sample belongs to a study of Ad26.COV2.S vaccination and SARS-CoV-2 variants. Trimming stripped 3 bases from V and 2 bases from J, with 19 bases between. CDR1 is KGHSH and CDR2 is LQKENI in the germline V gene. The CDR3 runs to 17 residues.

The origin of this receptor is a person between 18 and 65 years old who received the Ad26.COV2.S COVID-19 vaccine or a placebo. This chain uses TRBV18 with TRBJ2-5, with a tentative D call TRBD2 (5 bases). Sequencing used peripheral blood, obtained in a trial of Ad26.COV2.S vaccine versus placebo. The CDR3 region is CASSPQVVGVTQETQYF. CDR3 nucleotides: TGTGCCAGCTCACCGCAGGTTGTCGGGGTAACTCAAGAGACCCAGTACTTC.